This T cell receptor (beta chain) was found in a study of cytomegalovirus exposure and HLA in healthy donors. Study-wide background: Membership in the Caucasian-associated ancestry cluster was found for around four fifths of fewer than 450 genotyped donors.

The table lists this clone with a few counts. What it recognizes is unknown. Overall study findings and caveats: Researchers reported from a later analysis that most CMV-associated TCR beta chains appeared HLA-restricted. Published work reported that the classifier diagnosed cytomegalovirus status with high specificity and sensitivity.

PCR involved 60 Vbeta and 13 Jbeta primers. Profiling relied on immunoSEQ multiplex PCR, and the TCRdb table lists in-frame clones only, not all of them. The sample yields about 130,000 clones, around 78% seen once. Everyone who donated was a healthy bone marrow donor. Sequences were obtained from PBMCs. The sequence was obtained from a man in his forties or fifties in good health and CMV-seronegative.

The CDR3 protein is CASSAGAVYNEQFF. In DNA form, the CDR3 reads TGTGCCAGTAGCGCGGGGGCCGTATACAATGAGCAGTTCTTC. J is TRBJ2-1 and V is TRBV19, with D possibly being TRBD2 (7 bases). The V gene lost 6 bases and the J gene lost 4 bases, with 13 bases spanning the gap. This CDR3 is built from 14 residues. Per germline, CDR1 LNHDA and CDR2 SQIVND (reference sequence).